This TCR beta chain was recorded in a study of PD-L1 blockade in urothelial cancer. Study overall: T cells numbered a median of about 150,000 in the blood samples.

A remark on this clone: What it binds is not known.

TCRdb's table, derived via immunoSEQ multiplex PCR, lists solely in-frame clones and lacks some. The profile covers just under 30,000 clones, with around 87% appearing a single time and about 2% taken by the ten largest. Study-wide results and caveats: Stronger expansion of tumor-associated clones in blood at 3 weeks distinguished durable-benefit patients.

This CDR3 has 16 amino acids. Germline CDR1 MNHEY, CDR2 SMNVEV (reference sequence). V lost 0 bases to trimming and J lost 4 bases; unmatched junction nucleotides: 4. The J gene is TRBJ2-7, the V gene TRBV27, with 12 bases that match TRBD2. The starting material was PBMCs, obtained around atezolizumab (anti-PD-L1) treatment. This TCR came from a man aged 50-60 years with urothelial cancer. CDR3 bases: TGTGCCAGCAGTTTATCACTAGCGGGAGGATCTTACGAGCAGTACTTC. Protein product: CASSLSLAGGSYEQYF.